This TCR beta chain was recorded in a study of molecular identifiers for immune sequencing clone quantification. Making the bulk TCR libraries relied on previously described methods and listed TCR primers. From the PCR reads, TCRdb called clonotypes with MiXCR, one entry per CDR3 protein. The sample lists under 650,000 distinct CDR3 sequences; 15% to 20% were seen once. In its sample, this clonotype was seen many times. This CDR3 region has 13 residues. From germline, CDR1 is SGHTA and CDR2 FQGNSA. V shed 6 bases and J shed 0 bases, with 9 bases lying between them. Sequencing input: naive CD8+ T cells from blood, with Jurkat cell RNA spiked in. Documented subset: FACS-sorted CD8+CD4-CCR7+CD45RA+ naive T cells. This chain connects TRBV7-2 to TRBJ2-7; D not resolved. This sequence was found in a human donor in good health. Some libraries in this study had Jurkat cell RNA spiked in. CDR3 nucleotide sequence: TGTGCCAGCAGATCGAGTGACTCCTACGAGCAGTACTTC. Residues: CASRSSDSYEQYF.